The sequence of this TCR beta chain was determined in a study of cytomegalovirus exposure and HLA in healthy donors. PCR primers comprised 60 Vbeta and 13 Jbeta primers. Repertoires were generated with immunoSEQ multiplex PCR, while TCRdb's copy carries only in-frame clones and drops some. Here the sample spans 180,000 or so clones, over 65% being singletons. The specimen sequenced was PBMCs. This TCR was recovered from a female donor in good health and CMV-seronegative.

As DNA, the CDR3 is TGTGCCAGCAGCTTTACAGGGGAATATGGCTACACCTTC. Protein product: CASSFTGEYGYTF. This rearrangement joins TRBV7-6 to TRBJ1-2, with 7 bases identical to TRBD1. The CDR3 extends over 13 amino acids. Germline V gives CDR1 SGHVS, CDR2 FNYEAQ. The J segment lost 5 bases and the V segment lost 3 bases, leaving 3 bases of the junction unmatched.